This TCR beta chain was observed in a study of CD8+CD57+ T cells in acquired aplastic anemia. Study-level information: Sorted cells (CD4+ and CD8+) yielded DNA amounts that averaged 3.2 ug. Mean read depth for CD4+ cells from healthy donors was around 11 million. Points from the study as a whole: Between the patient and control groups, CD8+ Simpson's diversity did not differ significantly. There were around 28 CD8+ CDR3 sequences that occurred in both patients and controls.

This clonotype was seen many times. Its antigen is undetermined. Profiling of TCR beta VDJ combinations and CDR3 sequences used genomic DNA as template. TCRdb re-derived calls from the reads in MiXCR, one entry per CDR3 protein. There are some 180,000 distinct CDR3 sequences in the sample; about half occur only once, and approximately 3% lies in the top ten. Germline assignment: CDR1 LNHDA and CDR2 SQIVND (reference sequence). V shed 5 bases and J 4 bases; nucleotides not matched to a gene: 4. The CDR3 extends over 14 amino acids. This receptor was obtained from a human donor in good health. The chain joins TRBV19 to TRBJ2-3; 9 bases agree with TRBD2. Sequenced: sorted CD4+, CD8+, or CD8+CD57+ T cells (not recorded which) from PBMCs. The CDR3, as DNA: TGTGCCAGTAGTCTTATAGCGGGGGCAGATACGCAGTATTTT. This gives the protein CASSLIAGADTQYF.